The present T cell receptor (beta chain) was sequenced within a study of T-cell memory formation after mild COVID-19. Study-wide context: Largely, TCR clusters stayed within a single donor. Study-wide points: Memory cells collected pre-infection included some clones that later responded, suggesting cross-reactive memory joined. Clones that contracted from day 15 to 85 were balanced CD4/CD8, while later expanders leaned CD4+.

With respect to this clonotype: Its antigen remains unidentified.

5'RACE primed from the constant segment yielded TCR alpha and TCR beta cDNA libraries bearing sample barcodes and UMIs. TCRdb analysed the 5' RACE reads with MiXCR anew, one entry per CDR3 protein. The sample holds fewer than 95,000 distinct CDR3 sequences; less than 15% are singletons and the top ten take around two fifths. Germline V gives CDR1 SNHLY, CDR2 FYNNEI. The V segment lost 3 bases and the J segment 6 bases; nucleotides outside the gene matches: 8. The CDR3 loop spans 16 amino acids. The chain joins TRBV2 to TRBJ2-2, with TRBD2 matching 9 bases. This receptor was taken from a man aged 18 to 35 who had mild COVID-19 (a few samples of this study predate the infection). Cell type and time point are not known. Source material: PBMCs or a T cell subset sorted from them (not recorded which). The CDR3 DNA sequence: TGTGCCAGCAGTGATATCAGCGGGGGGTGGGCCGGGGAGCTGTTTTTT. Translated, it gives CASSDISGGWAGELFF.